The rows below give T cell receptor beta chains drawn from one sample of a study of shared clonotypes between healthy human individuals. Sequencing used immunoSEQ multiplex PCR; TCRdb keeps in-frame clones, though not all of them. The data contain 2 million to 2.5 million clones, 80% to 95% of them seen just once; the ten biggest clones take up roughly 0.36%. Material for sequencing was naive CD4+ T cells from PBMCs. These receptors came from a man between 18 and 35 years old in good health. Some clones in this sample may be carry-over from other donors' samples. Both conserved end residues are part of each CDR3. The D gene is left open where the match is weak. Clone size is not always given. Where it is, it says once, few, many or a class for expanded clones.

d_gene: NA; j_gene: TRBJ2-5; abundance: once; v_gene: TRBV11-2; CDR3nt: TGTGCCAGCAGCTTTGGGGAAGAGACCCAGTACTTC; CDR3aa: CASSFGEETQYF
d_gene: TRBD2; j_gene: TRBJ2-3; abundance: NA; v_gene: TRBV29-1; CDR3nt: TGCAGCGCCCTGGGGGGGTACACAGATACGCAGTATTTT; CDR3aa: CSALGGYTDTQYF
d_gene: NA; j_gene: TRBJ2-1; abundance: once; v_gene: TRBV5-1; CDR3nt: TGCGCCAGCAGCTTTGGGCCCGAGCAGTTCTTC; CDR3aa: CASSFGPEQFF
d_gene: TRBD1; j_gene: TRBJ1-2; abundance: NA; v_gene: TRBV2; CDR3nt: TGTACTAGCCTCCGGGACAGGGGGATGCGTGGCTACACCTTC; CDR3aa: CTSLRDRGMRGYTF
d_gene: NA; j_gene: TRBJ2-1; abundance: NA; v_gene: TRBV29-1; CDR3nt: TGCAGCGCCGCCTCAGTGAGGGCTTACAATGAGCAGTTCTTC; CDR3aa: CSAASVRAYNEQFF
d_gene: TRBD1; j_gene: TRBJ1-5; abundance: NA; v_gene: TRBV19; CDR3nt: TGTGCCAGTAGTCCCAGTCTGGACAGGGATAATCAGCCCCAGCATTTT; CDR3aa: CASSPSLDRDNQPQHF
d_gene: NA; j_gene: TRBJ2-7; abundance: NA; v_gene: TRBV15; CDR3nt: TGTGCCACCAGCAGAGAGACAGTTTACTCCTACGAGCAGTACTTC; CDR3aa: CATSRETVYSYEQYF
d_gene: NA; j_gene: TRBJ2-7; abundance: NA; v_gene: TRBV6-5; CDR3nt: TGTGCCAGCAGTTACTTTATCGGTTCCTCGGCGGAAGAGCAGTACTTC; CDR3aa: CASSYFIGSSAEEQYF
d_gene: NA; j_gene: TRBJ1-1; abundance: once; v_gene: TRBV28; CDR3nt: TGTGCCAGCAGGGGCGGGGGGTACACTGAAGCTTTCTTT; CDR3aa: CASRGGGYTEAFF
d_gene: NA; j_gene: TRBJ1-5; abundance: NA; v_gene: TRBV2; CDR3nt: TGTGCCAGCAGTCCGAGGGACTCAGGGGGCAATCAGCCCCAGCATTTT; CDR3aa: CASSPRDSGGNQPQHF
d_gene: TRBD2; j_gene: TRBJ2-1; abundance: NA; v_gene: TRBV4-1; CDR3nt: TGCGCCAGCAGCCAAGTACGCGGGGGGCTGAGGGAGCAGTTCTTC; CDR3aa: CASSQVRGGLREQFF
d_gene: TRBD1; j_gene: TRBJ2-7; abundance: NA; v_gene: TRBV28; CDR3nt: TGTGCCAGCAGTAGACAGGGGGCTAGAAACGAGCAGTACTTC; CDR3aa: CASSRQGARNEQYF
d_gene: TRBD2; j_gene: TRBJ2-3; abundance: NA; v_gene: TRBV27; CDR3nt: TGTGCCAGCTCTAGCGGGAGGTTCGCCACAGATACGCAGTATTTT; CDR3aa: CASSSGRFATDTQYF
d_gene: NA; j_gene: TRBJ1-5; abundance: NA; v_gene: TRBV10-3; CDR3nt: TGTGCCACGAGGTTTAGCAATCAGCCCCAGCATTTT; CDR3aa: CATRFSNQPQHF
d_gene: TRBD2; j_gene: TRBJ2-7; abundance: NA; v_gene: TRBV6-1; CDR3nt: TGTGCCAGCCCCGGAGGACTAGCGGGAGACTACGAGCAGTACTTC; CDR3aa: CASPGGLAGDYEQYF
d_gene: TRBD1; j_gene: TRBJ2-5; abundance: NA; v_gene: TRBV2; CDR3nt: TGTGCCAGCAGTGCGGACAGGGCAGGTCAAGAGACCCAGTACTTC; CDR3aa: CASSADRAGQETQYF
d_gene: TRBD1; j_gene: TRBJ2-2; abundance: NA; v_gene: TRBV5-1; CDR3nt: TGCGCCAGCAGCTTACCCGGGACAGGGCTCCCCGGGGAGCTGTTTTTT; CDR3aa: CASSLPGTGLPGELFF
d_gene: NA; j_gene: TRBJ2-7; abundance: NA; v_gene: TRBV6-6; CDR3nt: TGTGCCAGCAGCCCCAGTAGTCCCTACGAGCAGTACTTC; CDR3aa: CASSPSSPYEQYF
d_gene: TRBD2; j_gene: TRBJ2-7; abundance: NA; v_gene: TRBV5-1; CDR3nt: TGCGCCAGCAGCGGGGGGGACTTCTACTACGAGCAGTACTTC; CDR3aa: CASSGGDFYYEQYF
d_gene: TRBD1; j_gene: TRBJ1-5; abundance: NA; v_gene: TRBV27; CDR3nt: TGTGCCAGCAGTGCACGTACAGGGGGCTATCAGCCCCAGCATTTT; CDR3aa: CASSARTGGYQPQHF
d_gene: TRBD1; j_gene: TRBJ1-1; abundance: NA; v_gene: TRBV29-1; CDR3nt: TGCAGCGTCGGGGGGAGACAGGGGGCCACTGAAGCTTTCTTT; CDR3aa: CSVGGRQGATEAFF
d_gene: NA; j_gene: TRBJ1-4; abundance: NA; v_gene: TRBV29-1; CDR3nt: TGCAGCGCCCGTAGACTTTTAACTAATGAAAAACTGTTTTTT; CDR3aa: CSARRLLTNEKLFF
d_gene: TRBD1; j_gene: TRBJ2-7; abundance: NA; v_gene: TRBV6-5; CDR3nt: TGTGCCAGCAGGAGGACAGGGGGCTCCTACGAGCAGTACTTC; CDR3aa: CASRRTGGSYEQYF
d_gene: NA; j_gene: TRBJ2-7; abundance: once; v_gene: TRBV28; CDR3nt: TGTGCCAGCAGCCTTCTGGGGGGCAACTACGAGCAGTACTTC; CDR3aa: CASSLLGGNYEQYF
d_gene: TRBD2; j_gene: TRBJ2-1; abundance: NA; v_gene: TRBV5-1; CDR3nt: TGCGCCAGCAGCTTAACGGGACTAGCGGGAGATCAGCAGTTCTTC; CDR3aa: CASSLTGLAGDQQFF
d_gene: NA; j_gene: TRBJ1-1; abundance: NA; v_gene: TRBV5-1; CDR3nt: TGCGCCAGCAGCTTGGCTGGACAGAACACTGAAGCTTTCTTT; CDR3aa: CASSLAGQNTEAFF
d_gene: NA; j_gene: TRBJ1-2; abundance: NA; v_gene: TRBV5-1; CDR3nt: TGCGCCAGCAGGTCAGGACCGAACGTTCGGGGCTACACCTTC; CDR3aa: CASRSGPNVRGYTF
d_gene: NA; j_gene: TRBJ2-7; abundance: NA; v_gene: TRBV6-6; CDR3nt: TGTGCCAGCAGGCCCGGACAGTCCTACGAGCAGTACTTC; CDR3aa: CASRPGQSYEQYF
d_gene: NA; j_gene: TRBJ1-3; abundance: NA; v_gene: TRBV5-1; CDR3nt: TGCGCCAGCAGCTTTGGTAATCTCAGGGGCTCTGGAAACACCATATATTTT; CDR3aa: CASSFGNLRGSGNTIYF
d_gene: NA; j_gene: TRBJ2-3; abundance: few; v_gene: TRBV11-3; CDR3nt: TGTGCCAGCAGCTTAGCCGGCACAGATACGCAGTATTTT; CDR3aa: CASSLAGTDTQYF
d_gene: TRBD1; j_gene: TRBJ2-7; abundance: NA; v_gene: TRBV2; CDR3nt: TGTGCCAGCAGTGAAATTCGTCCAGGGGGCGTTTGGCAGTACTTC; CDR3aa: CASSEIRPGGVWQYF
d_gene: NA; j_gene: TRBJ1-5; abundance: NA; v_gene: TRBV18; CDR3nt: TGTGCCAGCTCCCCAGACAGCGCCCATCAGCCCCAGCATTTT; CDR3aa: CASSPDSAHQPQHF
d_gene: NA; j_gene: TRBJ1-1; abundance: NA; v_gene: TRBV4-1; CDR3nt: TGCGCCAGCAGCCAAGTCGCAGGGGTCACTGAAGCTTTCTTT; CDR3aa: CASSQVAGVTEAFF
d_gene: NA; j_gene: TRBJ2-7; abundance: once; v_gene: TRBV7-2; CDR3nt: TGTGCCAGCAGCATGGCTTGGTCTACCGACGAGCAGTACTTC; CDR3aa: CASSMAWSTDEQYF
d_gene: NA; j_gene: TRBJ1-5; abundance: NA; v_gene: TRBV28; CDR3nt: TGTGCCAGCAGTTTAGGGGATGGGCGGGGTAATCAGCCCCAGCATTTT; CDR3aa: CASSLGDGRGNQPQHF
d_gene: TRBD2; j_gene: TRBJ2-1; abundance: NA; v_gene: TRBV27; CDR3nt: TGTGCCAGCAGTTTATCTCCTAGCGGAAAAAGCAATGAGCAGTTCTTC; CDR3aa: CASSLSPSGKSNEQFF
d_gene: NA; j_gene: TRBJ2-1; abundance: once; v_gene: TRBV7-2; CDR3nt: TGTGCCAGCCTTCGGAGGACAGTGGCCTACAATGAGCAGTTCTTC; CDR3aa: CASLRRTVAYNEQFF
d_gene: NA; j_gene: TRBJ2-1; abundance: NA; v_gene: TRBV11-3; CDR3nt: TGTGCCAGCGCAAAGGGGAATGAGCAGTTCTTC; CDR3aa: CASAKGNEQFF
d_gene: TRBD2; j_gene: TRBJ2-7; abundance: NA; v_gene: TRBV7-9; CDR3nt: TGTGCCAGCAGCCCCCTCCCCACTAGCGGAGCCTACGAGCAGTACTTC; CDR3aa: CASSPLPTSGAYEQYF
d_gene: TRBD1; j_gene: TRBJ1-1; abundance: NA; v_gene: TRBV4-1; CDR3nt: TGCGCCAGCAGCCTCGGACAGGCTATGAACACTGAAGCTTTCTTT; CDR3aa: CASSLGQAMNTEAFF
d_gene: TRBD2; j_gene: TRBJ2-1; abundance: NA; v_gene: TRBV6-1; CDR3nt: TGTGCCAGCAAGAACCTAGCGGGAGGGGTCAATGAGCAGTTCTTC; CDR3aa: CASKNLAGGVNEQFF
d_gene: TRBD2; j_gene: TRBJ2-7; abundance: NA; v_gene: TRBV4-2; CDR3nt: TGTGCCAGCAGCAGCGGGACTAGCGGGTACGAGCAGTACTTC; CDR3aa: CASSSGTSGYEQYF
d_gene: TRBD2; j_gene: TRBJ2-4; abundance: NA; v_gene: TRBV10-3; CDR3nt: TGTGCCATCAGTGAGTCCCCGAGTGGACTAGCGGGAGGGCTAGCCAAAAACATTCAGTACTTC; CDR3aa: CAISESPSGLAGGLAKNIQYF
d_gene: TRBD1; j_gene: TRBJ2-3; abundance: NA; v_gene: TRBV5-4; CDR3nt: TGTGCCAGCAGCCCCCTACAGGGGAGCACAGATACGCAGTATTTT; CDR3aa: CASSPLQGSTDTQYF
d_gene: NA; j_gene: TRBJ2-5; abundance: NA; v_gene: TRBV5-1; CDR3nt: TGCGCCAGCAGCCCCCAAATAGGGGATTTAGAGACCCAGTACTTC; CDR3aa: CASSPQIGDLETQYF
d_gene: NA; j_gene: TRBJ2-1; abundance: NA; v_gene: TRBV5-1; CDR3nt: TGCGCCAGCAGCTTGACAGGCTTTACCTACAATGAGCAGTTCTTC; CDR3aa: CASSLTGFTYNEQFF
d_gene: NA; j_gene: TRBJ1-6; abundance: NA; v_gene: TRBV5-6; CDR3nt: TGTGCCAGCAGCTTAGGGAGGGGTAGTACGCATAATTCACCCCTCCACTTT; CDR3aa: CASSLGRGSTHNSPLHF
d_gene: NA; j_gene: TRBJ2-2; abundance: NA; v_gene: TRBV7-6; CDR3nt: TGTGCCAGCAGCCCCCTTCTCACCGGGGAGCTGTTTTTT; CDR3aa: CASSPLLTGELFF
d_gene: NA; j_gene: TRBJ2-3; abundance: NA; v_gene: TRBV30; CDR3nt: TGTGCCTGGGGCGACAGCACAGATACGCAGTATTTT; CDR3aa: CAWGDSTDTQYF
d_gene: TRBD1; j_gene: TRBJ1-5; abundance: NA; v_gene: TRBV11-2; CDR3nt: TGTGCCAGCAGCTCATCCGGACAGGGCGGTCAGCCCCAGCATTTT; CDR3aa: CASSSSGQGGQPQHF